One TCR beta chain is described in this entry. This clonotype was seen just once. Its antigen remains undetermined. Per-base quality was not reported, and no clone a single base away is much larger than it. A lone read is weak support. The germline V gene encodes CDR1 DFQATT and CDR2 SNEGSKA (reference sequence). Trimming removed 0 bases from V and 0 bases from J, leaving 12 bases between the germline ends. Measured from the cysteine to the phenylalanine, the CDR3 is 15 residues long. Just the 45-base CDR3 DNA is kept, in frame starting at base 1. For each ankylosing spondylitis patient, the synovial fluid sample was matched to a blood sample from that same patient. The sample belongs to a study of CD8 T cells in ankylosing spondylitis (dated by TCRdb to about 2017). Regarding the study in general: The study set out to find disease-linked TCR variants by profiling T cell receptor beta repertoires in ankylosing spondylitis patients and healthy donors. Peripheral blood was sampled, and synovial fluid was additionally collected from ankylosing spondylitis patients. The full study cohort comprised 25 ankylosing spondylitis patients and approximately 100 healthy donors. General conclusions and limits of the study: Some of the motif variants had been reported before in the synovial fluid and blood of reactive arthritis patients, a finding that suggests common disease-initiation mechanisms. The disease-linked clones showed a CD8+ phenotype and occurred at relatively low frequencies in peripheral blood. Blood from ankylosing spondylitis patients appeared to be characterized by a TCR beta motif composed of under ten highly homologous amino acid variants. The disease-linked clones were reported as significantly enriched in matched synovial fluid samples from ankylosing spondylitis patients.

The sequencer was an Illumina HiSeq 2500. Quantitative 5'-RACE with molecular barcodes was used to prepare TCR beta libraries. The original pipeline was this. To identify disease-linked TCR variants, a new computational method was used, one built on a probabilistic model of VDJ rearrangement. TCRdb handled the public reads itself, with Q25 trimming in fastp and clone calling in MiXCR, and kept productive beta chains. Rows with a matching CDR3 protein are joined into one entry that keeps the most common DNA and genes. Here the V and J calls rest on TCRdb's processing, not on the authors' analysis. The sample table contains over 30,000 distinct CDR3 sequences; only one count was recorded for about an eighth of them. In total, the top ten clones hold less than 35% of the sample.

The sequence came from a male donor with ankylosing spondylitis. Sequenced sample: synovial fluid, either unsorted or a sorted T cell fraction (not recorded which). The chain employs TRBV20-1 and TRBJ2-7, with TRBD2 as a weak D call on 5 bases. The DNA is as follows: TGCAGTGCTAGAGATCTGAGGAGGAGCTCCTACGAGCAGTACTTC. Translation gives CSARDLRRSSYEQYF.